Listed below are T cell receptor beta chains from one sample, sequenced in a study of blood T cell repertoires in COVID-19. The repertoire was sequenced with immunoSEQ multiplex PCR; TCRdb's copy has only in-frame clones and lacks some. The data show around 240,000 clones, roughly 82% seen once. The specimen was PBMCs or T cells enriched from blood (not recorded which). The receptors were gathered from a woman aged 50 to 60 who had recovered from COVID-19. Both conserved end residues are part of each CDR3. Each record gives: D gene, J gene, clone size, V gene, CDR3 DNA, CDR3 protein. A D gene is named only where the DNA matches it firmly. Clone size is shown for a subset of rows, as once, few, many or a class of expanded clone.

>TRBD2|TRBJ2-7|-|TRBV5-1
TGCGCCAGCAGTGCGGGGGGAGGGACCGAGCAGTACTTC
CASSAGGGTEQYF
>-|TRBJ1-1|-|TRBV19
TGTGCCAGTAGTATCACGTTTGCGGGTGCTGAAGCTTTCTTT
CASSITFAGAEAFF
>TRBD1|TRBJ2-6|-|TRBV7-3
TGTGCCAGCAGCTCACCCCCCGGACAGGGTGGTTCTGGGGCCAACGTCCTGACTTTC
CASSSPPGQGGSGANVLTF
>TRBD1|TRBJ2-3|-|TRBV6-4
TGTGCCAGTCAAGGACAGGGGGCCGATACGCAGTATTTT
CASQGQGADTQYF
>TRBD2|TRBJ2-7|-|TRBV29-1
TGCAGCGTTTCAAGGACTAGCGGGAGCTACGAGCAGTACTTC
CSVSRTSGSYEQYF
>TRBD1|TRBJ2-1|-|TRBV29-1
TGCAGCGTTGAAGATGGGACAGCCTACAATGAGCAGTTCTTC
CSVEDGTAYNEQFF
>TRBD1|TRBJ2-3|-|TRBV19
TGTGCCATCTTGGGACAGGGGGCAGCAGATACGCAGTATTTT
CAILGQGAADTQYF
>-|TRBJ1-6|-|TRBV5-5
TGTGCCAGCAGCTCCCAGCCGCTAGATTCACCCCTCCACTTT
CASSSQPLDSPLHF
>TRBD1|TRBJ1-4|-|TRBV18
TGTGCCAGCTCCCCGTGGGACAGGGTCGGTGAAAAACTGTTTTTT
CASSPWDRVGEKLFF
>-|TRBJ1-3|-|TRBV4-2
TGTGCCAGCAGCCATCCCAGGTCCCAGAGCTCTGGAAACACCATATATTTT
CASSHPRSQSSGNTIYF
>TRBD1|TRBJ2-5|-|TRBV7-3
TGTGCCAGCAGCCCCGGGACAGTGAGAGAGACCCAGTACTTC
CASSPGTVRETQYF
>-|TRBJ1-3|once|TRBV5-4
TGTGCCAGCAGCTTCGGAGGAGGCAACTCTGGAAACACCATATATTTT
CASSFGGGNSGNTIYF
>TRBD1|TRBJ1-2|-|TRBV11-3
TGTGCCAGCAGCCTCGACAGGGACCATGGCTACACCTTC
CASSLDRDHGYTF
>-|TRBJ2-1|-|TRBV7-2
TGTGCCAGCAGCTCAACGCCGGGTACCTACAATGAGCAGTTCTTC
CASSSTPGTYNEQFF
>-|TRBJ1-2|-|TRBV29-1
TGCAGCGTTGAAGAGCTAGGGGTCTATGGCTACACCTTC
CSVEELGVYGYTF
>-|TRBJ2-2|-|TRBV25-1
TGTGCCAGCAGAATTGGGGGGACGAACACCGGGGAGCTGTTTTTT
CASRIGGTNTGELFF
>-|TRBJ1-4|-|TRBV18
TGTGCCAGCTCACCTACCAGGACTGCAACTAATGAAAAACTGTTTTTT
CASSPTRTATNEKLFF
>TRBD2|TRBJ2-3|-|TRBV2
TGTGCCAGCAAACCCACTAGCGGGGGCTCCACAGATACGCAGTATTTT
CASKPTSGGSTDTQYF
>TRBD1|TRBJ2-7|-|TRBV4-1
TGCGCCAGCAGTCACGGGACAGGGGGAAACGAGCAGTACTTC
CASSHGTGGNEQYF
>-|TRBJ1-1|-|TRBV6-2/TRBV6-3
TGTGCCAGCAGTTACGGGTGGGGCCTGAACACTGAAGCTTTCTTT
CASSYGWGLNTEAFF
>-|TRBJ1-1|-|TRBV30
TGTGCCTGGAGTAAGACAGATACCATGAACACTGAAGCTTTCTTT
CAWSKTDTMNTEAFF
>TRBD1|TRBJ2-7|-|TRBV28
TGTGCCAGCAGTTCGGCCGGGACAGGGGGCTACGAGCAGTACTTC
CASSSAGTGGYEQYF
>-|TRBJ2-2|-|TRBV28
TGTGCCAGCAGGCCGACTCCCATGAACACCGGGGAGCTGTTTTTT
CASRPTPMNTGELFF
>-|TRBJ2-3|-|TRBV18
TGTGCCAGCTCAAGCACGATACAGTCATACACAGATACGCAGTATTTT
CASSSTIQSYTDTQYF
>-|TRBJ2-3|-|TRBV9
TGTGCCAGCAGCCCCAATACAGGGACGGTTACGCAGTATTTT
CASSPNTGTVTQYF
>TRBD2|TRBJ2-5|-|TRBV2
TGTGCCAGCAGTTTCCGGACTAGACAAGAGACCCAGTACTTC
CASSFRTRQETQYF
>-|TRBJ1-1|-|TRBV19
TGTGCCAGTAGTATAGAGGTGCGGCGGGGGAGCACTGAAGCTTTCTTT
CASSIEVRRGSTEAFF
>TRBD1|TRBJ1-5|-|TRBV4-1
TGCGCCAGCAGCCAGCGGGACAGCATCAATCAGCCCCAGCATTTT
CASSQRDSINQPQHF
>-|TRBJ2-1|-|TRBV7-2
TGTGCCAGCAGAGGAAGAGGGGGGGATGAGCAGTTCTTC
CASRGRGGDEQFF
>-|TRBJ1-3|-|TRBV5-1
TGCGCCAGCAGCTTGGTGACATCCTCCTCTGGAAACACCATATATTTT
CASSLVTSSSGNTIYF
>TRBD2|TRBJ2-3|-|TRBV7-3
TGTGCCAGCAGCTTAGTGACTAGCGGGACCGGCACAGATACGCAGTATTTT
CASSLVTSGTGTDTQYF
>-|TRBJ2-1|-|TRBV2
TGTGCCAGCAGTGCTGACAATGAGCAGTTCTTC
CASSADNEQFF
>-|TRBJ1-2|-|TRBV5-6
TGTGCCAGCAGCTTGAGGAGTCGGGGGAATAGGGTTGGCTACACCTTC
CASSLRSRGNRVGYTF
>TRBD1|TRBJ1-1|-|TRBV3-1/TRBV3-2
TGTGCCAGCAGCCAAGTCTCCAGGGGGGCCTTCGAAGCTTTCTTT
CASSQVSRGAFEAFF
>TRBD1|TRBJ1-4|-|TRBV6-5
TGTGCCAGCAGGCCAGGGGGCGCCGGAGAAAAACTGTTTTTT
CASRPGGAGEKLFF
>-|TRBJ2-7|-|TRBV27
TGTGCCAGCAGTTTTGCCAGGGGGGTCGAGCAGTACTTC
CASSFARGVEQYF